This T cell receptor (beta chain) was sequenced in a study of cytomegalovirus exposure and HLA in healthy donors. Study in general: Earlier results showed roughly 110 million unique TCR beta sequences derived from approximately 180 million T cells. Genetic ancestry analysis placed over 65% of the 398 donors that were genotyped in the Caucasian-associated cluster. Whole-study findings and limits: Researchers reported that a few CMV-associated chains were confirmed in vitro as CMV antigen-specific.

The V gene's germline CDR1 is MGHRA and CDR2 YSYEKL. The CDR3 sequence is 16 residues long. Between the trimmed V and J ends, which lost 6 bases and 5 bases, there was a span of 23 bases. Amplification used 60 Vbeta primers and 13 Jbeta primers. Profiled with immunoSEQ multiplex PCR; TCRdb holds only in-frame clones, not every one. The sample includes around 100,000 clones, approximately 80% of them seen just once. Concerning this clone itself: Its cognate antigen is unknown.

The sequencing sample was made of PBMCs. The chain recombines TRBV4-1 with TRBJ2-7, with D perhaps matching TRBD1 (7 bases). This TCR was recovered from a female donor in good health and CMV-seropositive. CDR3 sequence reads: CASSLQGTSRPDEQYF. The CDR3, as DNA: TGCGCCAGCAGTCTACAGGGGACTTCACGACCCGACGAGCAGTACTTC.